The subject of this entry is one T cell receptor (beta chain). Time point specified: after neoadjuvant nivolumab, at surgical resection. Germline loops: CDR1 SGDLS, CDR2 YYNGEE. The germline V and J ends were trimmed by 4 bases and 4 bases, with 19 bases remaining between them. This CDR3 has 16 residues. This record comes from a study of neoadjuvant anti-PD-1 for oral cavity cancer. Sequencing was performed with immunoSEQ multiplex PCR; in TCRdb, only in-frame clones are kept and a portion is missing. Among 8,300 or so clones, approximately 61% were seen once, and the ten largest hold around 3.4%. The material was PBMCs, obtained after nivolumab (anti-PD-1) treatment. The TCR comes from a person aged 40-85 years with oral cavity squamous cell carcinoma. The chain is built from TRBV9 and TRBJ2-3, with a tentative D call TRBD1 (6 bases). This chain's CDR3 is CASSPKGGRGSDTQYF. The DNA for the CDR3 is TGTGCCAGCAGCCCAAAAGGCGGCAGGGGTTCAGATACGCAGTATTTT.